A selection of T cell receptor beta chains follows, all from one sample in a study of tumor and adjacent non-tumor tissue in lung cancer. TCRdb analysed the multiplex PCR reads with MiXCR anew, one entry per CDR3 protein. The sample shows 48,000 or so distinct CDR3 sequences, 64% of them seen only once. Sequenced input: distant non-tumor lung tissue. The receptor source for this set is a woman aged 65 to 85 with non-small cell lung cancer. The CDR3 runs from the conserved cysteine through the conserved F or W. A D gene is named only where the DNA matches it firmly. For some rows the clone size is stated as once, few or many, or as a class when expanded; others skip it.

CDR3nt: TGTACTAGCAGCTTAGCCCCCCACCCAGATACGCAGTATTTT
CDR3aa: CTSSLAPHPDTQYF
abundance: few
d_gene: .
v_gene: TRBV11-3
j_gene: TRBJ2-3

CDR3nt: TGTGCCTTCAGTGCCGAGGGCCTGGATGGGGAGACCCAGTACTTC
CDR3aa: CAFSAEGLDGETQYF
abundance: .
d_gene: .
v_gene: TRBV10-3
j_gene: TRBJ2-5

CDR3nt: TGCAGCGTTGAACTCGGCGCCCTCACAGATACGCAGTATTTT
CDR3aa: CSVELGALTDTQYF
abundance: medium-sized
d_gene: .
v_gene: TRBV29-1
j_gene: TRBJ2-3

CDR3nt: TGTGCCAGCATGCAAGTTAACAGGGCCCCCTACGAGCAGTACTTC
CDR3aa: CASMQVNRAPYEQYF
abundance: .
d_gene: .
v_gene: TRBV14
j_gene: TRBJ2-7

CDR3nt: TGCGCCAGCAGCCAAGTACTACCTATGAACACTGAAGCTTTCTTT
CDR3aa: CASSQVLPMNTEAFF
abundance: medium-sized
d_gene: .
v_gene: TRBV4-1
j_gene: TRBJ1-1

CDR3nt: TGTGTCAGCAGGGACAGTCTAGCCAAAACCATTCAGTACTTC
CDR3aa: CVSRDSLAKTIQYF
abundance: .
d_gene: TRBD1
v_gene: TRBV28
j_gene: TRBJ2-4

CDR3nt: TGCGCCAGCAGTCAAGTTCTTGCAGGGCAAAACTATGGCTACAGCTTC
CDR3aa: CASSQVLAGQNYGYSF
abundance: .
d_gene: .
v_gene: TRBV4-1
j_gene: TRBJ1-2

CDR3nt: TGTGCCAGCAGTTACCCAGGGAGGGGCAATGATCGGTTCTTC
CDR3aa: CASSYPGRGNDRFF
abundance: .
d_gene: TRBD2
v_gene: TRBV6-2/TRBV6-3
j_gene: TRBJ2-1

CDR3nt: TGTGCCAGCAGCTTGGGTCAGGACGGGGCCCAATACTTC
CDR3aa: CASSLGQDGAQYF
abundance: .
d_gene: .
v_gene: TRBV5-4
j_gene: TRBJ2-5

CDR3nt: TGCGCCAGCAGCTCCGGGACAGGGGTTTCTAACGAGCAGTACTTC
CDR3aa: CASSSGTGVSNEQYF
abundance: few
d_gene: TRBD1
v_gene: TRBV5-1
j_gene: TRBJ2-7

CDR3nt: TGTGCCAGCAGTTCATCAACCGACACTGAAGCTTTCTTT
CDR3aa: CASSSSTDTEAFF
abundance: once
d_gene: .
v_gene: TRBV6-6
j_gene: TRBJ1-1

CDR3nt: TGTGCCAGCAGCTTCTCCATCTCAGGAAACACCATATATTTT
CDR3aa: CASSFSISGNTIYF
abundance: many
d_gene: .
v_gene: TRBV5-5
j_gene: TRBJ1-3

CDR3nt: TGTGCCAGCAGCCTACCGGGGAACACTGAAGCTTTCTTT
CDR3aa: CASSLPGNTEAFF
abundance: .
d_gene: .
v_gene: TRBV7-2
j_gene: TRBJ1-1

CDR3nt: TGCAGCGTTGAAGACAGCGCCCCAAGATCTGGGGCCAACGTCCTGACTTTC
CDR3aa: CSVEDSAPRSGANVLTF
abundance: medium-sized
d_gene: .
v_gene: TRBV29-1
j_gene: TRBJ2-6

CDR3nt: TGTGCCAGCGGCTTAGATAGCGCCGCCTCTGGACAGGGAAACTATGGCTACACCTTC
CDR3aa: CASGLDSAASGQGNYGYTF
abundance: .
d_gene: TRBD1
v_gene: TRBV11-2
j_gene: TRBJ1-2

CDR3nt: TGTGCCAGCGGCGTAGCTATCGGGAGGAACACAGATACGCAGTATTTT
CDR3aa: CASGVAIGRNTDTQYF
abundance: .
d_gene: TRBD2
v_gene: TRBV9
j_gene: TRBJ2-3

CDR3nt: TGTGCCAGCAGTTTGCCCTCGGGGTTGACAGGTACGCAGTACTTT
CDR3aa: CASSLPSGLTGTQYF
abundance: .
d_gene: .
v_gene: TRBV28
j_gene: TRBJ2-3

CDR3nt: TGCAGTGATAACACCGGGGAGACGCACACGGATACGCAGTATTTT
CDR3aa: CSDNTGETHTDTQYF
abundance: few
d_gene: .
v_gene: TRBV20-1
j_gene: TRBJ2-3

CDR3nt: TGTGCCGGCAAGATTGTGGGCAACACACTTGAAGCTTTCTTT
CDR3aa: CAGKIVGNTLEAFF
abundance: .
d_gene: .
v_gene: TRBV6-5
j_gene: TRBJ1-1

CDR3nt: TGCGCCAGCAGCCAAGACCCTGGATCTAGCGGGACTACCTACAATGAGCAGTTCTTC
CDR3aa: CASSQDPGSSGTTYNEQFF
abundance: many
d_gene: TRBD2
v_gene: TRBV4-1
j_gene: TRBJ2-1

CDR3nt: TGTGCCAGCAGTCATTCGAGAGTTGCCTATGGCTACACGTTC
CDR3aa: CASSHSRVAYGYTF
abundance: .
d_gene: .
v_gene: TRBV11-1
j_gene: TRBJ1-2

CDR3nt: TGTGCCATCAGCTTGACTCGAGGACGGCTCAACAATGAGCAGTCCTTC
CDR3aa: CAISLTRGRLNNEQSF
abundance: few
d_gene: .
v_gene: TRBV5-6
j_gene: TRBJ2-1

CDR3nt: TGCAGCGTTGGGTCCTATATTGAGCAGTTCTTC
CDR3aa: CSVGSYIEQFF
abundance: .
d_gene: .
v_gene: TRBV29-1
j_gene: TRBJ2-1

CDR3nt: TGTGCCAACAGTCAAGAAGAAATGACTAGCAGACCCTACGAGCAGTACTTC
CDR3aa: CANSQEEMTSRPYEQYF
abundance: .
d_gene: TRBD2
v_gene: TRBV14
j_gene: TRBJ2-7

CDR3nt: TGTGCCAGTAGTCGCGGGACCGATGTCTCCTACGACCAGTACTTC
CDR3aa: CASSRGTDVSYDQYF
abundance: .
d_gene: .
v_gene: TRBV6-1
j_gene: TRBJ2-7

CDR3nt: TGCAGCGTCCTTGCCTCCCCACTACTCAACTATGACTACTCCTTC
CDR3aa: CSVLASPLLNYDYSF
abundance: .
d_gene: .
v_gene: TRBV29-1
j_gene: TRBJ1-2

CDR3nt: TGCAGCGTTGAAGGGGAGTACACAGACACACAGTATTTT
CDR3aa: CSVEGEYTDTQYF
abundance: .
d_gene: .
v_gene: TRBV29-1
j_gene: TRBJ2-3

CDR3nt: TGTGCCAGCACCGAAGGTTGGACTAGTTCCCACGAGCAGTACTTC
CDR3aa: CASTEGWTSSHEQYF
abundance: many
d_gene: TRBD2
v_gene: TRBV6-1
j_gene: TRBJ2-7

CDR3nt: TGCGCCAGCAGCGAGGGACATGGAGGAGGGCAGCCCCAGCATTTT
CDR3aa: CASSEGHGGGQPQHF
abundance: .
d_gene: .
v_gene: TRBV5-1
j_gene: TRBJ1-5

CDR3nt: TGCAGCGCTGATATCCCGGGAATGGCTGAGCAGTTCTTC
CDR3aa: CSADIPGMAEQFF
abundance: .
d_gene: .
v_gene: TRBV29-1
j_gene: TRBJ2-1

CDR3nt: TGTGCCAGCAGCTCAGCTGCAGGGGCGGGAGGGCAAGAGACCCAGTACTTC
CDR3aa: CASSSAAGAGGQETQYF
abundance: few
d_gene: TRBD2
v_gene: TRBV5-4
j_gene: TRBJ2-5

CDR3nt: TGTACCGGCAGCCAAGATCACTACGAGCAGTACTTC
CDR3aa: CTGSQDHYEQYF
abundance: .
d_gene: .
v_gene: TRBV14
j_gene: TRBJ2-7

CDR3nt: TGCAACGTTAGGGCCTCCGGGACATATTTTTACGAGCAGTACTTC
CDR3aa: CNVRASGTYFYEQYF
abundance: .
d_gene: .
v_gene: TRBV29-1
j_gene: TRBJ2-7

CDR3nt: TGCAGCGTTGATCGTCAGGGGACTAGCGGGAGCTACGAGCAAAACTTC
CDR3aa: CSVDRQGTSGSYEQNF
abundance: .
d_gene: TRBD2
v_gene: TRBV29-1
j_gene: TRBJ2-7

CDR3nt: TGTGTCAGCAGTGGCCCCACTTCCGAGCAGTTCTTC
CDR3aa: CVSSGPTSEQFF
abundance: .
d_gene: .
v_gene: TRBV6-5
j_gene: TRBJ2-1

CDR3nt: TGCAGCGCTGGACAGGGGGTCCCTACCGTCGAGCAGTACTTC
CDR3aa: CSAGQGVPTVEQYF
abundance: .
d_gene: TRBD1
v_gene: TRBV29-1
j_gene: TRBJ2-7

CDR3nt: TGTGCCAGCAGCTTAAACGTTGCCCTTCAGGACACCGGGGAGCTGTTTTTT
CDR3aa: CASSLNVALQDTGELFF
abundance: many
d_gene: .
v_gene: TRBV7-9
j_gene: TRBJ2-2

CDR3nt: TGTGCCAGCAACCAGGACAGGGCGAACACTGAAGCTTTCTTT
CDR3aa: CASNQDRANTEAFF
abundance: .
d_gene: TRBD1
v_gene: TRBV4-2
j_gene: TRBJ1-1

CDR3nt: TGCAGCGTTGACGGGACTAGACGGTCCCAAGAGACCCAGTATTTC
CDR3aa: CSVDGTRRSQETQYF
abundance: .
d_gene: TRBD2
v_gene: TRBV29-1
j_gene: TRBJ2-5

CDR3nt: TGCAGCGCCCGTATAGCCGCGGACACTGAAGCTTTCTTT
CDR3aa: CSARIAADTEAFF
abundance: .
d_gene: .
v_gene: TRBV29-1
j_gene: TRBJ1-1

CDR3nt: TGCAGCGTTGGGACCTACGAGCAGTACTTC
CDR3aa: CSVGTYEQYF
abundance: many
d_gene: .
v_gene: TRBV29-1
j_gene: TRBJ2-7

CDR3nt: TGCAGCGCGTCCGGGGCAGACTCTGGAAACATCATATATTTT
CDR3aa: CSASGADSGNIIYF
abundance: .
d_gene: .
v_gene: TRBV29-1
j_gene: TRBJ1-3

CDR3nt: TGCAGTGCTAGAGATACCGGGTATGGCAATCAGCCCCAGCATTTT
CDR3aa: CSARDTGYGNQPQHF
abundance: many
d_gene: .
v_gene: TRBV20-1
j_gene: TRBJ1-5

CDR3nt: TGTGCCAGCAGTTTTGACAGCATGAACACCGAAGCTCTCTTT
CDR3aa: CASSFDSMNTEALF
abundance: .
d_gene: .
v_gene: TRBV12-3/TRBV12-4
j_gene: TRBJ1-1

CDR3nt: TGTACCAGCCACCGTGAGAGCACAGATACGCAGTATTTT
CDR3aa: CTSHRESTDTQYF
abundance: .
d_gene: .
v_gene: TRBV6-5
j_gene: TRBJ2-3

CDR3nt: TGTGCCTGGAAGCACACCTGGGTTGAAAAACTGTTTTTT
CDR3aa: CAWKHTWVEKLFF
abundance: many
d_gene: .
v_gene: TRBV30
j_gene: TRBJ1-4

CDR3nt: TGTGCCACCAGTGACAGACAGGGGGAACAAGAGACCCAGTACTTC
CDR3aa: CATSDRQGEQETQYF
abundance: .
d_gene: TRBD1
v_gene: TRBV24-1
j_gene: TRBJ2-5

CDR3nt: TGTAGCGTTGAGGGTTCTGGCGGGAGTATAGATACGCAGTATTTT
CDR3aa: CSVEGSGGSIDTQYF
abundance: .
d_gene: TRBD2
v_gene: TRBV29-1
j_gene: TRBJ2-3

CDR3nt: TGCAGTGCTAGAGATGACAGGAGTGGGCGCAGCAATCAGCCCCAGCATTTT
CDR3aa: CSARDDRSGRSNQPQHF
abundance: .
d_gene: .
v_gene: TRBV20-1
j_gene: TRBJ1-5

CDR3nt: TGTGCTAGCAGCTTGGGGTCAGGTGGCAATGAGCAGTTCTTC
CDR3aa: CASSLGSGGNEQFF
abundance: .
d_gene: .
v_gene: TRBV11-3
j_gene: TRBJ2-1

CDR3nt: TGCAGTGCTAGAGATGAGTCAGGGACAGCTATAGCCAAAAACATTCAGTACTTC
CDR3aa: CSARDESGTAIAKNIQYF
abundance: many
d_gene: TRBD1
v_gene: TRBV20-1
j_gene: TRBJ2-4

CDR3nt: TGCAGCGTCGAAGGAGGAGGAGAGGACACTGAAGCTTTCTTT
CDR3aa: CSVEGGGEDTEAFF
abundance: .
d_gene: .
v_gene: TRBV29-1
j_gene: TRBJ1-1

CDR3nt: TGTGCCATCAGTGATTTAAGACAGCCACGTAAAGGGGGCTACACCTTC
CDR3aa: CAISDLRQPRKGGYTF
abundance: few
d_gene: .
v_gene: TRBV10-3
j_gene: TRBJ1-2

CDR3nt: TGCAGTGTGGGGGAAGGGGACTACGAGCAGTACTTC
CDR3aa: CSVGEGDYEQYF
abundance: few
d_gene: .
v_gene: TRBV29-1
j_gene: TRBJ2-7

CDR3nt: TGTGCCAGCAGTTACGGGGGACCGTTGATGAACACTGAAGCTTTCTTT
CDR3aa: CASSYGGPLMNTEAFF
abundance: many
d_gene: .
v_gene: TRBV6-5
j_gene: TRBJ1-1

CDR3nt: TGCGCCAGCAGCTTGGAAGGGATCTCTAGCACAGATACGCAGTATTTT
CDR3aa: CASSLEGISSTDTQYF
abundance: few
d_gene: .
v_gene: TRBV5-1
j_gene: TRBJ2-3

CDR3nt: TGTGCCATCAGTGAGTCTAGGACTAGCGGGAGAAACGAGCAGTGCTTC
CDR3aa: CAISESRTSGRNEQCF
abundance: .
d_gene: TRBD2
v_gene: TRBV10-3
j_gene: TRBJ2-7

CDR3nt: TGTGCCAGCAGCCAAGAGGGCGGCGGCAGGACAGATACGCAGTATTTT
CDR3aa: CASSQEGGGRTDTQYF
abundance: .
d_gene: .
v_gene: TRBV4-2
j_gene: TRBJ2-3

CDR3nt: TGTACCATCAGTGAGTCCGGGACATCATATAGCAATCAGCCCCAGCATTTT
CDR3aa: CTISESGTSYSNQPQHF
abundance: few
d_gene: .
v_gene: TRBV10-3
j_gene: TRBJ1-5